This T cell receptor (beta chain) was profiled in a study of glioma-infiltrating T cells after dendritic cell vaccination. Trimming cost V 3 bases and J 6 bases, with 9 bases left between them. The CDR3 contains 13 residues. Per germline, CDR1 GTSNPN and CDR2 SVGIG (reference sequence). This table comes from immunoSEQ multiplex PCR, and its TCRdb copy is limited to in-frame clones, with some not included. The data show about 49,000 clones, roughly 85% seen once. The gene calls are TRBV30 and TRBJ1-6; D not certain. This TCR came from a human donor with glioblastoma. The specimen was blood, collected before dendritic cell vaccination. For the CDR3, the DNA is TGTGCCTGGAGGAGACTGCCTAATTCACCCCTCCACTTT. Protein: CAWRRLPNSPLHF.